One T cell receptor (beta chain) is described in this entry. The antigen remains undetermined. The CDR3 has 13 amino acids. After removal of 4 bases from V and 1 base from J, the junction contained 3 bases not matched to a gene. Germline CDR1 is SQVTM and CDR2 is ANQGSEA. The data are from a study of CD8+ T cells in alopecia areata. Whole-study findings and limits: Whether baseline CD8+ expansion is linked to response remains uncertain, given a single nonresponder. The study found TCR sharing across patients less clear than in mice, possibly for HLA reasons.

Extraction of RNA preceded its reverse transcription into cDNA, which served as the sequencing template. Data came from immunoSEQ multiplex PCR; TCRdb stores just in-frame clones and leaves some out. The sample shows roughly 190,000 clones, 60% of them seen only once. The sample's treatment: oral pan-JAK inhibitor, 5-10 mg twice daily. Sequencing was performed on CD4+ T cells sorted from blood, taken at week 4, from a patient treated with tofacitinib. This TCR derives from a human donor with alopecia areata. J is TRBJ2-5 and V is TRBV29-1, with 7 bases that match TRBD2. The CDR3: CSVASGRQETQYF. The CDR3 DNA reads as TGCAGCGTTGCTAGCGGACGCCAAGAGACCCAGTACTTC.